What follows is one T cell receptor beta chain and its context. Its antigen is not identified. The CDR3 is made up of 16 amino acids. After removal of 3 bases from V and 4 bases from J, the junction contained 9 bases not matched to a gene. CDR1 is MNHEY and CDR2 is SMNVEV in the germline V gene (reference sequence). This specimen belongs to a study of T cell responses to AZD1222 COVID-19 vaccine. Study-wide results and caveats: It was only six AZD1222 recipients who were seropositive at baseline. Vaccine-associated CD4 TCRs spanned spike, dominant at 160-218 and 743-854.

Using immunoSEQ multiplex PCR, the repertoire was profiled, and TCRdb retains in-frame clones only, with some absent. Here the sample spans roughly 110,000 clones, more than 80% being singletons. The sequence was obtained from an adult in good health. The source was peripheral blood, collected on day 0 of AZD1222 vaccination. V and J are TRBV27 and TRBJ2-7; 10 bases align to TRBD2. The CDR3 here is CASSLGLATVGYEQYF. CDR3 DNA: TGTGCCAGCAGTTTGGGACTAGCGACGGTAGGGTACGAGCAGTACTTC.